The 16 T cell receptor beta chains below come from one sample, sequenced in a study of CD8 T cells in ankylosing spondylitis. TCRdb re-analysed the 5' RACE reads in MiXCR, keeping a single row per CDR3 protein. This sample has 250,000 or so distinct CDR3 sequences, with over 9.5% found just once. Specimen: blood, either unsorted or a sorted T cell fraction (not recorded which). The origin of the receptors is a male donor with ankylosing spondylitis or in good health (not recorded which).

This clonotype has ten or more counts. This chain links TRBV10-3 with TRBJ2-2; 8 nucleotides match TRBD1. V lost 3 bases and J lost 1; bases outside the gene matches: 10. The CDR3 has 18 residues. Germline CDR1 reads ENHRY; CDR2 reads SYGVKD. The CDR3 loop reads CAISDRVKGTGNTGELFF. The CDR3 DNA reads as TGTGCCATCAGTGATAGAGTGAAAGGGACAGGGAACACCGGGGAGCTGTTTTTT.

This clonotype occurred many times. V gene TRBV6-1 combines with J gene TRBJ1-5, with D hard to call. This CDR3 is 14 amino acids long. CDR1 and CDR2 (germline): MNHNS, SASEGT. With 2 bases removed from V and 0 bases from J, the gap between germline ends came to 5 bases. CDR3 bases: TGTGCCAGCAGTGAACTTGATAGCAATCAGCCCCAGCATTTT. It translates to CASSELDSNQPQHF.

This clonotype was counted many times. V is TRBV7-2 and J is TRBJ2-3; D is ambiguous. There are 14 residues in the CDR3. Germline CDR1 and CDR2: SGHTA and FQGNSA. V was trimmed by 1 base and J by 4 bases, leaving 9 bases between them. The CDR3 is CASSLGRRADTQYF. The DNA for the CDR3 is TGTGCCAGCAGCTTAGGGCGTCGCGCAGATACGCAGTATTTT. Looking up the rest from reference TRBV7-2 and TRBJ2-3 gives the full variable domain: GAGVSQSPSNKVTEKGKDVELRCDPISGHTALYWYRQSLGQGLEFLIYFQGNSAPDKSGLPSDRFSAERTGGSVSTLTIQRTQQEDSAVYLCASSLGRRADTQYFGPGTRLTVL.

This clonotype showed up many times. The chain couples TRBV20-1 to TRBJ2-5; no clear D. Deletions cut 3 bases from V and 0 bases from J, with 8 bases between. Looked up from germline, CDR1 is DFQATT and CDR2 is SNEGSKA (reference sequence). The CDR3 runs 13 residues. CDR3 in DNA: TGCAGTGCTAGGACCAAGTACCAAGAGACCCAGTACTTC. Protein product: CSARTKYQETQYF.

The table lists this clonotype with many counts. The J gene is TRBJ2-2, the V gene TRBV12-3 or TRBV12-4, with D possibly matching TRBD1 (5 bases). With 7 bases removed from V and 7 bases from J, the gap between germline ends came to 16 bases. This CDR3 is built from 14 residues. The CDR3 protein is CASIRGPDGGELFF. The DNA of the CDR3 is TGTGCCAGCATTAGGGGCCCCGACGGCGGGGAGCTGTTTTTT.

The chain carries TRBV10-1 and TRBJ2-5; a weak D match, TRBD2 (6 bases). The V end was cut by 2 bases, the J end by 3 bases, with 10 bases between. The germline V gene has CDR1 WNHNN and CDR2 SYGVQD (reference sequence). The CDR3 is 14 amino acids. The DNA for the CDR3 is TGCGCCAGCAGTGAGGCGGGACGGGAAGAGACCCAGTACTTC. Residues: CASSEAGREETQYF.

The sample holds many counts of this clonotype. The rearrangement uses TRBV12-3 or TRBV12-4 and TRBJ2-2; D is ambiguous. The CDR3 extends over 16 amino acids. V gave up 4 bases and J gave up 6 bases, with 18 bases separating them. The CDR3 spells CASSYTWIFGAGELFF. In nucleotides, the CDR3 is TGTGCCAGCAGTTATACTTGGATTTTTGGGGCCGGGGAGCTGTTTTTT.

This clonotype was recorded at least ten times. The chain recombines TRBV20-1 with TRBJ2-1, with TRBD2 identical over 8 bases. With V trimmed by 0 bases and J by 6 bases, 7 bases remained unmatched. CDR3 length: 15 amino acids. Germline assignment: CDR1 DFQATT and CDR2 SNEGSKA (reference sequence). In DNA, the CDR3 is TGCAGTGCTAGAGATTACCGGGGACTAGGCAATGAGCAGTTCTTC. This codes for CSARDYRGLGNEQFF.

In its sample, this clonotype was seen a few times. The rearrangement joins TRBV20-1 to TRBJ1-1, with a possible D match to TRBD1 (6 bases). The V gene's germline CDR1 is DFQATT and CDR2 SNEGSKA (reference sequence). V lost 6 bases and J lost 3, with 14 bases in between. This CDR3 is 13 amino acids long. The CDR3 sequence: CSAQRGYDTEAFF. DNA of the CDR3: TGCAGTGCCCAAAGGGGGTACGACACTGAAGCTTTCTTT.

In its sample, this clonotype was seen many times. This chain connects TRBV10-2 to TRBJ1-2; 10 bases fit TRBD1. V trimming: 5 bases; J trimming: 10 bases; junction bases outside the gene matches: 7. CDR3 length: 13 residues. Germline values: CDR1 WSHSY, CDR2 SAAADI. CDR3 sequence reads: CASSPDRGTHYTF. CDR3 in DNA: TGCGCCAGCAGTCCGGACAGGGGGACACACTACACCTTC.

At least ten counts were recorded for this clonotype. The chain joins TRBV20-1 to TRBJ2-1; a possible D gene is TRBD2 (6 bases). The CDR3 has 14 residues. Trimming took 1 base from V and 4 from J, leaving 11 bases between them. Per germline, CDR1 DFQATT and CDR2 SNEGSKA (reference sequence). DNA of the CDR3: TGCAGTGCTAGAGGTAGCGGAACTTACAATGAGCAGTTCTTC. Translating gives CSARGSGTYNEQFF.

For this clonotype: Just one base apart from a much larger clone, this may be a read error. V gene TRBV6-5 combines with J gene TRBJ1-2; D gene uncertain. The germline V gene encodes CDR1 MNHEY and CDR2 SVGAGI. V lost 2 bases and J 7 bases, leaving 17 bases between the germline ends. This CDR3 has 15 residues. The CDR3, as DNA: TGTGCCAGCAGTTACGCAGGAGATAGTAGCTGTGGCTACACCTTC. Protein: CASSYAGDSSCGYTF.

This clonotype was recorded at least ten times. This chain joins TRBV20-1 and TRBJ1-1; tentative D call: TRBD1 (6 bases). Looked up from germline, CDR1 is DFQATT and CDR2 is SNEGSKA (reference sequence). CDR3 size: 11 residues. The CDR3 sequence is CGLGGNTEAFF. The CDR3 coding sequence is TGCGGGCTGGGGGGCAACACTGAAGCTTTCTTT.

This clonotype showed up many times. The chain joins TRBV5-4 to TRBJ2-1; the match to TRBD2 covers 7 bases. The CDR3 totals 16 residues. Germline V gene lookup returns CDR1 SGHNT and CDR2 YYREEE (reference sequence). V lost 3 bases to trimming and J lost 4 bases; unmatched junction nucleotides: 10. The CDR3 loop is CASSSGGAGRYNEQFF. The DNA of the CDR3 is TGTGCCAGCAGCTCGGGGGGAGCGGGGAGATACAATGAGCAGTTCTTC.

Ten or more counts support this clonotype. V is TRBV2 and J is TRBJ2-3; 9 bases match TRBD2. V lost 2 bases to trimming and J lost 3 bases; unmatched junction nucleotides: 12. Germline CDR1 is SNHLY and CDR2 is FYNNEI. The CDR3 is made up of 18 amino acids. The DNA of the CDR3 is TGTGCCAGCAGTGAATCGTTGGCTAGCGGGGTCGGGACAGATACGCAGTATTTT. It translates to CASSESLASGVGTDTQYF.

This clonotype was detected once. Compared with germline, one end of the junction differs, possibly owing to a read error. The gene calls are TRBV3-1 and TRBJ2-7, with unresolved D. Germline V gives CDR1 LGHDT, CDR2 YNNKEL (reference sequence). The CDR3 length is 13 residues. CDR3 sequence: CASSQALSYEQCF. Written as DNA, the CDR3 is TGTGCCAGCAGCCAAGCCTTATCCTACGAGCAGTGCTTC.